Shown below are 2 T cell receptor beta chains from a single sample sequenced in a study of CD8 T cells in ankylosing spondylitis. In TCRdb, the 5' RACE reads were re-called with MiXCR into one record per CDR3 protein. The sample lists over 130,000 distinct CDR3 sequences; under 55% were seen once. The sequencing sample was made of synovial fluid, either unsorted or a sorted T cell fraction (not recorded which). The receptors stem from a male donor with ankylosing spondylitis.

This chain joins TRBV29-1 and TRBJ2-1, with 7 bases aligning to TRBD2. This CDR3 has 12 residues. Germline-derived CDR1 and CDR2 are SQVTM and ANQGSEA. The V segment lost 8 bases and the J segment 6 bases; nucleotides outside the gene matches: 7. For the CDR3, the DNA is TGCAGCTCCCTGGGGGAGGGCAATGAGCAGTTCTTC. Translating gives CSSLGEGNEQFF.

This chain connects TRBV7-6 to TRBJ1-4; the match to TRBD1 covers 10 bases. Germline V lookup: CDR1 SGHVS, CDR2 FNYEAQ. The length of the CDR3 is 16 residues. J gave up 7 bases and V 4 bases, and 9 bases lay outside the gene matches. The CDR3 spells CASSSRPGTGVEKLFF. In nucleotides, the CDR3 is TGTGCCAGCAGCTCGAGACCCGGGACAGGGGTTGAAAAACTGTTTTTT. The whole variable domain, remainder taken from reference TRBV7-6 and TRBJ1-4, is GAGVSQSPRYKVTKRGQDVALRCDPISGHVSLYWYRQALGQGPEFLTYFNYEAQQDKSGLPNDRFSAERPEGSISTLTIQRTEQRDSAMYRCASSSRPGTGVEKLFFGSGTQLSVL.